This T cell receptor (beta chain) is drawn from a study of CD8 T cells in ankylosing spondylitis. TCRdb independently ran MiXCR on the 5' RACE reads; one entry per CDR3 protein. The repertoire consists of nearly 350,000 distinct CDR3 sequences, with roughly 14% occurring once and the leading ten covering 1.1%. The study, taken as a whole, reports: Blood of patients with ankylosing spondylitis appeared to be characterized by a TCR beta motif of eight highly homologous variants. Prior work had noted some motif variants in reactive arthritis blood and synovial fluid.

The table lists this clonotype with many counts. Its antigen is as yet unknown. The sample was blood, either unsorted or a sorted T cell fraction (not recorded which). The receptor's source is a male donor with ankylosing spondylitis or in good health (not recorded which).

The CDR3 protein is CASSPGEGSPLHF. DNA for the CDR3: TGCGCCAGCAGCCCGGGGGAGGGTTCACCCCTCCACTTT. This chain joins TRBV5-1 and TRBJ1-6; weak D call: TRBD1 (5 bases). Germline V CDR1 and CDR2: SGHRS, YFSETQ. The CDR3 consists of 13 residues. V lost 4 bases to trimming and J lost 9 bases, with 11 bases between them.